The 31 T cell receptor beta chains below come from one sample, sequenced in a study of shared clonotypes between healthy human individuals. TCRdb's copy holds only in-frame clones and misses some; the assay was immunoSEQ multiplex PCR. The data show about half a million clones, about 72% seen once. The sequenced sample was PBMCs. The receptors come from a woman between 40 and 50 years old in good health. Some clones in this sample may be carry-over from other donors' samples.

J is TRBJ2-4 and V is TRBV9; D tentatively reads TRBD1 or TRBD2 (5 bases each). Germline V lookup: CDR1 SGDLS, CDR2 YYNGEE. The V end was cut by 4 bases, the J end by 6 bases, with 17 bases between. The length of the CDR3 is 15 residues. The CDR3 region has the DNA TGTGCCAGCAGCCCGGTGGTTGGGGGAACAAACATTCAGTACTTC. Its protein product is CASSPVVGGTNIQYF.

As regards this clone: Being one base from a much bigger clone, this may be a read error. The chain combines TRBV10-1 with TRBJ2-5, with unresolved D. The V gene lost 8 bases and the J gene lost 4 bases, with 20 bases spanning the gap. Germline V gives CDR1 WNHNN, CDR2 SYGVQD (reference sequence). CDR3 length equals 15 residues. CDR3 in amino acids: CASGDRASTTETQYF. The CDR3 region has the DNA TGCGCCAGCGGCGACCGGGCCTCCACGACAGAGACCCAGTACTTC.

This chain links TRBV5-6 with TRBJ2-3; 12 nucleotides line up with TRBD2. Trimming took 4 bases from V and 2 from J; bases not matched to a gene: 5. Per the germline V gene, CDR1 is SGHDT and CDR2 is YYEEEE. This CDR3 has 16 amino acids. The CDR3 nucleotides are TGTGCCAGCAGCCTAGGACTAGCGGGAATCACAGATACGCAGTATTTT. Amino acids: CASSLGLAGITDTQYF.

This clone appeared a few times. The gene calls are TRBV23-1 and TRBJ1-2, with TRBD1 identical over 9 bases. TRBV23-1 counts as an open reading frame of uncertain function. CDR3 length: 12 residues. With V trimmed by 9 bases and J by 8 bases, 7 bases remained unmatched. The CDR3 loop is CARAGQGFGYTF. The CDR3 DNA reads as TGCGCCAGAGCGGGACAGGGCTTCGGCTACACCTTC.

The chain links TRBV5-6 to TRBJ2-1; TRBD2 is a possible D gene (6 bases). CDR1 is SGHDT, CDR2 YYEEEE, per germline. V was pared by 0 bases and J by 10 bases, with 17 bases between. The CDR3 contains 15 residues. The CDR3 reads CASSLGGTFEREQFF. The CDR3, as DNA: TGTGCCAGCAGCTTGGGGGGGACTTTCGAGCGGGAGCAGTTCTTC.

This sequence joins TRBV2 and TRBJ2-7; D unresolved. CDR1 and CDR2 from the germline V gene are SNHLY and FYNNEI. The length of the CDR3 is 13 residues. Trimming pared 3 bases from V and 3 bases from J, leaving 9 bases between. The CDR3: CASSEGIIYEQYF. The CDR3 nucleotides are TGTGCCAGCAGTGAGGGGATAATCTACGAGCAGTACTTC.

CDR3 protein: CASSPPGTVINEQFF. The CDR3 nucleotides read TGTGCCAGCAGCCCGCCGGGGACGGTCATCAATGAGCAGTTCTTC. The V gene is TRBV28, the J gene TRBJ2-1; D may be TRBD1 or TRBD2 (5 bases each). This CDR3 has 15 residues. V was clipped by 6 bases and J by 6 bases, with 18 bases between them. Germline CDR1 and CDR2: MDHEN and SYDVKM.

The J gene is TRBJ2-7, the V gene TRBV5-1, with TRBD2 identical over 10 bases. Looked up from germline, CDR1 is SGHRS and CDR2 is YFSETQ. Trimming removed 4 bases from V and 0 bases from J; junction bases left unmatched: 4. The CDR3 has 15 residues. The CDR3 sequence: CASSRSGGSSYEQYF. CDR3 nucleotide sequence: TGCGCCAGCAGCCGTAGCGGGGGGAGCTCCTACGAGCAGTACTTC.

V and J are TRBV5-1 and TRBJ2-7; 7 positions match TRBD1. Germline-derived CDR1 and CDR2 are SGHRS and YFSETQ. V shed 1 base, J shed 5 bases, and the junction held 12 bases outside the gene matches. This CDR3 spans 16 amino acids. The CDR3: CASSLPSPGTVNEQYF. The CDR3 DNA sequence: TGCGCCAGCAGCTTGCCCTCTCCCGGGACAGTTAACGAGCAGTACTTC.

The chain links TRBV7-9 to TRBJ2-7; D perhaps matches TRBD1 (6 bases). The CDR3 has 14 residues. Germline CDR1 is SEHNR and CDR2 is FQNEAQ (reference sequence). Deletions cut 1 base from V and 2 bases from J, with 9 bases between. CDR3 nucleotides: TGTGCCAGCAGCTTAGGTGGGACAACCTACGAGCAGTACTTC. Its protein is CASSLGGTTYEQYF.

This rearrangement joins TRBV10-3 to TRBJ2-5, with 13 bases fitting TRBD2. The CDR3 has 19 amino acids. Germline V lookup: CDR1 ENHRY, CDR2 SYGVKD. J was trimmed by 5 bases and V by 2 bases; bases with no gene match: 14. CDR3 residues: CAISEEFGTSGNGRETQYF. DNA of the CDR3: TGTGCCATCAGTGAGGAGTTCGGGACTAGCGGGAACGGACGGGAGACCCAGTACTTC.

Here the CDR3 DNA reads TGTGCCAGCAGTTACTCGTACCAATCCTACGAGCAGTACTTC. Protein: CASSYSYQSYEQYF. The chain couples TRBV27 to TRBJ2-7; D not certain. This CDR3 spans 14 amino acids. The V gene lost 4 bases and the J gene lost 1 base, with 11 bases spanning the gap. Germline V gene sequence: CDR1 MNHEY, CDR2 SMNVEV (reference sequence).

In DNA form, the CDR3 reads TGCGCCAGCAGCTTGGATCGAGGAGATACGCAGTATTTT. Its protein product is CASSLDRGDTQYF. This chain uses TRBV5-1 with TRBJ2-3; D ambiguous. Trimming shortened V by 0 bases and J by 5 bases, and 7 bases separated the two germline ends. The CDR3 covers 13 residues. Germline V gene data show CDR1 as SGHRS and CDR2 as YFSETQ. The full variable domain, its missing parts supplied by reference TRBV5-1 and TRBJ2-3, is KAGVTQTPRYLIKTRGQQVTLSCSPISGHRSVSWYQQTPGQGLQFLFEYFSETQRNKGNFPGRFSGRQFSNSRSEMNVSTLELGDSALYLCASSLDRGDTQYFGPGTRLTVL.

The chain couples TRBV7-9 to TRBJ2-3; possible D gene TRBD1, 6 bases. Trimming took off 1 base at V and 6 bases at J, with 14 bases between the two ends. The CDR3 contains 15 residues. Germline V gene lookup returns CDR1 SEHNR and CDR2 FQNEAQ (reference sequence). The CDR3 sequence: CASSLGQGIRDTQYF. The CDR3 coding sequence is TGTGCCAGCAGCTTAGGTCAGGGGATAAGGGATACGCAGTATTTT.

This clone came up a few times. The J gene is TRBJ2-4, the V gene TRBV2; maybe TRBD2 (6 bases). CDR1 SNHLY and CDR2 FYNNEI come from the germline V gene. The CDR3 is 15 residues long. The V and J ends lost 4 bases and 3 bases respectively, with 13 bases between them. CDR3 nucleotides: TGTGCCAGCAGTGGTAGTAGCGGAATCAAAAACATTCAGTACTTC. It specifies CASSGSSGIKNIQYF.

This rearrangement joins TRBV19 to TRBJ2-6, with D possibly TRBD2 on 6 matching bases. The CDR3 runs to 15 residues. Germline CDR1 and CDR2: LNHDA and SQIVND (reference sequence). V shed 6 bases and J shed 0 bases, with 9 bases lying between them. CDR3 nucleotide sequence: TGTGCCAGTAGGACCGGGAGCTCTGGGGCCAACGTCCTGACTTTC. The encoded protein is CASRTGSSGANVLTF.

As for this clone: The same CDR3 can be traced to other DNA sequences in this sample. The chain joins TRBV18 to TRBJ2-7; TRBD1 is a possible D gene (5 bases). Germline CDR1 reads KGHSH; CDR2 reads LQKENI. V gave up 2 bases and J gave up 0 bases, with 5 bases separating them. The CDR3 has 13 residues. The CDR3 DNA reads TGTGCCAGCTCACCAGACAGCTCCTACGAGCAGTACTTC. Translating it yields CASSPDSSYEQYF.

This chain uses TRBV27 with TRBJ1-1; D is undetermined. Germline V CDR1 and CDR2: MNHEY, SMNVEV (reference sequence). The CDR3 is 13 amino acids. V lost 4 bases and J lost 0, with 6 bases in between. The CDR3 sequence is CASSWTVNTEAFF. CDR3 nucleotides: TGTGCCAGCAGTTGGACGGTGAACACTGAAGCTTTCTTT.

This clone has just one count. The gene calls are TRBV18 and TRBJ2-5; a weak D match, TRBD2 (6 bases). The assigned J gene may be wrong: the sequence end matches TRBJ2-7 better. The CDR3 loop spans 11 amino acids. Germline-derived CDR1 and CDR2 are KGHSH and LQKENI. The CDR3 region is CASSGSGEQYF. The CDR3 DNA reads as TGTGCCAGCTCAGGTAGCGGCGAGCAGTACTTC.

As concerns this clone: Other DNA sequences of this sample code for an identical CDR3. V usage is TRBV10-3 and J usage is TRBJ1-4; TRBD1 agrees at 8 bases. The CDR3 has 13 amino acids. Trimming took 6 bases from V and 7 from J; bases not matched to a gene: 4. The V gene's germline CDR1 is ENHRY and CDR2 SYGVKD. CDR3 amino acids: CAISGQGGEKLFF. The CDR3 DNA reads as TGTGCCATCAGCGGACAGGGAGGTGAAAAACTGTTTTTT.

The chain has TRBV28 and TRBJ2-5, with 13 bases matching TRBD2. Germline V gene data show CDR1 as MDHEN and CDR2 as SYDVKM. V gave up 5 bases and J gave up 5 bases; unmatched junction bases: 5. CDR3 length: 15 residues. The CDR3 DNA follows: TGTGCCAGCAGTCCCGGACTAGCGGGAGCGGAGACCCAGTACTTC. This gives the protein CASSPGLAGAETQYF.

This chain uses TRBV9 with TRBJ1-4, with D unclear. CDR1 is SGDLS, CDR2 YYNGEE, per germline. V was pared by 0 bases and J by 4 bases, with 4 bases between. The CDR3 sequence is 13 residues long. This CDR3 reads CASSVGDNEKLFF. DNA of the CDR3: TGTGCCAGCAGCGTAGGTGATAATGAAAAACTGTTTTTT.

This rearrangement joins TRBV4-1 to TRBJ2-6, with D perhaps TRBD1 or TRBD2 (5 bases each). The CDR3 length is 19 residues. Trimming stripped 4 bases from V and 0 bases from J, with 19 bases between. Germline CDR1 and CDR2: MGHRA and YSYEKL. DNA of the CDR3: TGCGCCAGCAGCCGAATACCCGGGACCGGTAACTCTGGGGCCAACGTCCTGACTTTC. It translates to CASSRIPGTGNSGANVLTF.

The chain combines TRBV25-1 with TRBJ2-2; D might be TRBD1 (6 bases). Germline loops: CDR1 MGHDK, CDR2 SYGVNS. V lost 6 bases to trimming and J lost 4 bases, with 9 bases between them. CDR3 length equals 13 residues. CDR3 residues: CASRGTPTGELFF. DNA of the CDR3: TGTGCCAGCAGAGGGACACCCACCGGGGAGCTGTTTTTT.

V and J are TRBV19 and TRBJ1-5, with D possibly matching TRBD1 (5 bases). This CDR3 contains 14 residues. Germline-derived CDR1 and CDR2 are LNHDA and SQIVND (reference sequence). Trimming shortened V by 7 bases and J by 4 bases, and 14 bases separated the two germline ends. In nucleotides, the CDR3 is TGTGCCAGTACCCCCAGGGCAAGGAATCAGCCCCAGCATTTT. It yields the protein CASTPRARNQPQHF.

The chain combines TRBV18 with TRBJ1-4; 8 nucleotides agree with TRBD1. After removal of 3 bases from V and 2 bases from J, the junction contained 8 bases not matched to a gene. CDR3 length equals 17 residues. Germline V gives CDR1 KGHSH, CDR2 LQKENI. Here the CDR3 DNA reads TGTGCCAGCTCACCTTCCCAGGGGGCGTCTACTAATGAAAAACTGTTTTTT. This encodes CASSPSQGASTNEKLFF.

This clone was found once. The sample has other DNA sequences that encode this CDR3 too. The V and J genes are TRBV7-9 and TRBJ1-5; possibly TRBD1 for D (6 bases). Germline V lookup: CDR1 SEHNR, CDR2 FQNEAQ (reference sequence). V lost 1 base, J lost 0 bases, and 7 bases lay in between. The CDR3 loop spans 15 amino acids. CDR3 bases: TGTGCCAGCAGCTTAGGAGGGGGTAGCAATCAGCCCCAGCATTTT. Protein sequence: CASSLGGGSNQPQHF.

CDR3 DNA sequence: TGTGCCACCACGACTAGCTCCTACGAGCAGTACTTC. Translating gives CATTTSSYEQYF. The genes are TRBV6-6 and TRBJ2-7, with D perhaps TRBD2 (6 bases). The CDR3 has 12 residues. Trimming removed 10 bases at V and 0 bases at J, with 10 bases between. The germline V gene encodes CDR1 MNHNY and CDR2 SVGAGI (reference sequence).

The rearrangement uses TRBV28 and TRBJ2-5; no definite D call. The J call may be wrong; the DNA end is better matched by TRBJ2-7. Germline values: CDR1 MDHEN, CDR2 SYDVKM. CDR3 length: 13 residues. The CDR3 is CASSLPGYYEQYF. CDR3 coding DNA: TGTGCCAGCAGTTTACCAGGATACTACGAGCAGTACTTC.

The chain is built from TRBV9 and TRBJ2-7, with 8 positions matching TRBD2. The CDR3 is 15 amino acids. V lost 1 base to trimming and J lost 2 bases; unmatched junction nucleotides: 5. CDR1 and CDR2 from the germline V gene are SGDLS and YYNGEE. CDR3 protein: CASSVSGSVTYEQYF. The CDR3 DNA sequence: TGTGCCAGCAGCGTAAGCGGGAGCGTTACCTACGAGCAGTACTTC.

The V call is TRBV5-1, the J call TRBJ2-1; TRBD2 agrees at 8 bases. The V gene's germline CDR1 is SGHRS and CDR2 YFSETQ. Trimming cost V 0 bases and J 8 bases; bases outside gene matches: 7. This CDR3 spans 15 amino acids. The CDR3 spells CASSLGLAGTDEQFF. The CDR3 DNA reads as TGCGCCAGCAGCTTGGGCCTAGCGGGTACCGATGAGCAGTTCTTC.